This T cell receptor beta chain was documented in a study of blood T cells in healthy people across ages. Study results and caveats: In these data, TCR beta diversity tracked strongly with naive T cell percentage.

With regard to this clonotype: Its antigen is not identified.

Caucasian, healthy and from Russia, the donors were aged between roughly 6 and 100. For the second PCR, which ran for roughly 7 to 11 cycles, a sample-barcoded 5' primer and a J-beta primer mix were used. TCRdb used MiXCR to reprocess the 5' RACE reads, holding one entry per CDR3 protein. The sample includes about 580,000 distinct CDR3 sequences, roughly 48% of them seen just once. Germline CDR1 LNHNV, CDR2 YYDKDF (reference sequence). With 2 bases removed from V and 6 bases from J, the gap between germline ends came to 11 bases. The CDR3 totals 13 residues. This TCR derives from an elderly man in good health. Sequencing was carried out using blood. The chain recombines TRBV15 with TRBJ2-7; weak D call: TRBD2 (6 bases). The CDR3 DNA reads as TGTGCCACCAGCAGATTTCAGGGAGGCGAGCAGTACTTC. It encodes CATSRFQGGEQYF.